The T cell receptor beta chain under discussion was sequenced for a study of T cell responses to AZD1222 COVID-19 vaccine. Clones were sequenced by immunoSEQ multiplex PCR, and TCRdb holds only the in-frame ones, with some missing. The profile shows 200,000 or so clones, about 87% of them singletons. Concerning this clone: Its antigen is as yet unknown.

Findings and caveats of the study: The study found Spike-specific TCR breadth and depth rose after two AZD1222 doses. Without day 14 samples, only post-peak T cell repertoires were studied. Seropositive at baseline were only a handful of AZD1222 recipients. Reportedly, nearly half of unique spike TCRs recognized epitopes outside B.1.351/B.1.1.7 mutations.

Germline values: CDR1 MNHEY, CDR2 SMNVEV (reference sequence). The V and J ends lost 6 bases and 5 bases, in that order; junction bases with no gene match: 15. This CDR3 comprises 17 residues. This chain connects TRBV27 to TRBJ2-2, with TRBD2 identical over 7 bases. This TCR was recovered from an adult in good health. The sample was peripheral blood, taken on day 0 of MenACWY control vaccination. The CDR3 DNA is TGTGCCAGCAGCCCCGCCGCGGGGCGGGGGAGAACCGGGGAGCTGTTTTTT. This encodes CASSPAAGRGRTGELFF.